The present T cell receptor beta chain was sequenced within a study of blood T cell repertoires in COVID-19. A COVID-19 case had been met by exposed participants during the 2 weeks before study entry. Method: immunoSEQ multiplex PCR; TCRdb's copy keeps in-frame clones and lacks some. This repertoire shows roughly 200,000 clones, roughly 84% found once; its top ten account for about 3.3%. V shed 5 bases and J 3 bases; nucleotides not matched to a gene: 12. This CDR3 has 16 residues. CDR1 SEHNR and CDR2 FQNEAQ come from the germline V gene (reference sequence). Specimen: PBMCs or T cells enriched from blood (not recorded which). This rearrangement joins TRBV7-9 to TRBJ2-7, with 8 bases lining up with TRBD2. This receptor was identified in a woman in her twenties or thirties who had been exposed to COVID-19. CDR3 nucleotides: TGTGCCAGCAGCGCTATAGCGGGAAAAACTTACTACGAGCAGTACTTC. As protein: CASSAIAGKTYYEQYF.